The present TCR beta chain was sequenced within a study of regulatory T cells in long-lasting Graves disease. Study background: Persistent Graves' disease required over 5 years of antithyroid drugs and positive TSH receptor antibodies. Points from the study as a whole: The number of shared public clonotypes was higher in persistent patients (2,741) than new patients (more than 850). Having few samples may have compromised the accuracy.

Construction of the TCR beta libraries employed iRepertoire HTBI primers in conjunction with Arm-PCR of CDR3 regions. In TCRdb, the multiplex PCR reads were re-called with MiXCR into one record per CDR3 protein. The sample lists a few hundred thousand distinct CDR3 sequences, 23% occurring once. The sample holds many counts of this clonotype. Its antigen is undetermined. The time point is: persistent/refractory GD, antithyroid drugs over 5 years with positive TRAb. Construction of the TCR library relied on RNA isolated from PBMCs. Germline V gene data show CDR1 as SNHLY and CDR2 as FYNNEI. The CDR3 length is 14 residues. J lost 6 bases, V lost 7 bases, and 12 bases had no gene match.

The source material was peripheral blood mononuclear cells (PBMCs), sampled when the disease was refractory, from a patient treated with antithyroid drugs. V is TRBV2 and J is TRBJ2-7; 7 bases line up with TRBD2. This TCR was sampled from a female donor with Graves disease. CDR3 amino acids: CASTGLVAYGEQYF. As DNA, the CDR3 is TGTGCCAGCACCGGACTAGTGGCTTATGGCGAGCAGTACTTC. The full variable domain, with the rest looked up from reference TRBV2 and TRBJ2-7, is EPEVTQTPSHQVTQMGQEVILRCVPISNHLYFYWYRQILGQKVEFLVSFYNNEISEKSEIFDDQFSVERPDGSNFTLKIRSTKLEDSAMYFCASTGLVAYGEQYFGPGTRLTVT.